The 30 T cell receptor beta chains given below trace back to one sample, sequenced in a study of CD8+ T cells in alopecia areata (dated by TCRdb to 2016 to 2018). The sample's time point, from its label and the paper: 20 to 30 weeks on oral tofacitinib. Interpreted using the paper, the treatment or condition label stands for: oral pan-JAK inhibitor, 5-10 mg twice daily. Library method: the immunoSEQ multiplex PCR assay. RNA was extracted from all samples and reverse transcribed into cDNA, which served as template for TCR sequencing. In its TCRdb copy, this immuneACCESS table keeps in-frame sequences only and misses some clones. Where compared with another copy, unresolved V genes explain less than half of these, and the others have no known cause. The sample includes some 200,000 clones, with roughly 62% observed a single time. Over 9.5% of the sample belongs to the ten largest clones. The source material was CD8+ T cells sorted from blood, sampled at week 24, from a patient treated with tofacitinib. The receptors shown here come from a human donor with alopecia areata.

Only one count was recorded for this clone. This chain uses TRBV5-6 with TRBJ2-7, with unresolved D. Between the trimmed V and J ends, which lost 0 bases and 3 bases, there was a span of 7 bases. This CDR3 comprises 13 residues. Germline CDR1 SGHDT, CDR2 YYEEEE. CDR3 nucleotide sequence: TGTGCCAGCAGCTTGGCTTCAGGCTACGAGCAGTACTTC. Protein sequence: CASSLASGYEQYF. Supplemented by reference TRBV5-6 and TRBJ2-7, the full variable domain reads DAGVTQSPTHLIKTRGQQVTLRCSPKSGHDTVSWYQQALGQGPQFIFQYYEEEERQRGNFPDRFSGHQFPNYSSELNVNALLLGDSALYLCASSLASGYEQYFGPGTRLTVT.

The chain recombines TRBV9 with TRBJ1-2; D call uncertain. With 4 bases removed from V and 4 bases from J, the gap between germline ends came to 23 bases. The CDR3 totals 17 residues. Germline CDR1 and CDR2: SGDLS and YYNGEE. CDR3 sequence (DNA): TGTGCCAGCAGCACTAGCCGGGCCTCGTCGCCTCTCTATGGCTACACCTTC. This gives the protein CASSTSRASSPLYGYTF.

V usage is TRBV5-1 and J usage is TRBJ2-7; 7 nucleotides agree with TRBD1. The CDR3 covers 14 residues. Looked up from germline, CDR1 is SGHRS and CDR2 is YFSETQ. Trimming cost V 0 bases and J 3 bases; bases outside gene matches: 3. CDR3: CASSLEGTVYEQYF. The DNA for the CDR3 is TGCGCCAGCAGCTTGGAGGGGACAGTCTACGAGCAGTACTTC.

This clone came up a few times. This sequence joins TRBV29-1 and TRBJ2-7; TRBD2 is a possible D gene (5 bases). CDR1 is SQVTM and CDR2 is ANQGSEA in the germline V gene. V lost 4 bases, J lost 5 bases, and 12 bases lay in between. The length of the CDR3 is 12 residues. CDR3 in DNA: TGCAGCGTTGTGGGCAGGCGGGACGAGCAGTACTTC. Translated: CSVVGRRDEQYF.

The chain recombines TRBV5-6 with TRBJ1-2; weak D call: TRBD1 (5 bases). Germline V gene sequence: CDR1 SGHDT, CDR2 YYEEEE. The CDR3 is 16 residues long. Trimming left V 4 bases short and J 6 bases short, with 22 bases between. DNA of the CDR3: TGTGCCAGCAGCCTCGGGACCCTAGGGGATGTCGATGGCTACACCTTC. This codes for CASSLGTLGDVDGYTF. The complete variable domain, with remaining parts taken from reference TRBV5-6 and TRBJ1-2, reads DAGVTQSPTHLIKTRGQQVTLRCSPKSGHDTVSWYQQALGQGPQFIFQYYEEEERQRGNFPDRFSGHQFPNYSSELNVNALLLGDSALYLCASSLGTLGDVDGYTFGSGTRLTVV.

This clone was seen a few times. This chain joins TRBV6-6 and TRBJ2-2; tentatively, D is TRBD2 (6 bases). V lost 11 bases, J lost 3 bases, and 10 bases lay in between. Germline loops: CDR1 MNHNY, CDR2 SVGAGI (reference sequence). This CDR3 is 12 amino acids long. The CDR3 nucleotides are TGTGCCGGAGGGATGGACACCGGGGAGCTGTTTTTT. Amino acid sequence: CAGGMDTGELFF.

The chain recombines TRBV7-9 with TRBJ2-1; possibly TRBD2 for D (6 bases). Trimming pared 7 bases from V and 2 bases from J, leaving 9 bases between. Germline loops: CDR1 SEHNR, CDR2 FQNEAQ (reference sequence). The CDR3 loop spans 13 amino acids. CDR3 DNA: TGTGCCAGCAACGGGGAGGCCTACAATGAGCAGTTCTTC. Amino acid sequence: CASNGEAYNEQFF. Variable domain in full (rest from reference TRBV7-9 and TRBJ2-1): DTGVSQNPRHKITKRGQNVTFRCDPISEHNRLYWYRQTLGQGPEFLTYFQNEAQLEKSRLLSDRFSAERPKGSFSTLEIQRTEQGDSAMYLCASNGEAYNEQFFGPGTRLTVL.

The J gene is TRBJ1-1, the V gene TRBV20-1, with D possibly TRBD1 on 5 matching bases. Germline V gene data show CDR1 as DFQATT and CDR2 as SNEGSKA (reference sequence). With 6 bases removed from V and 6 bases from J, the gap between germline ends came to 11 bases. The CDR3 spans 11 residues. The CDR3 loop reads CSALGTAEAFF. The CDR3 DNA is TGCAGTGCACTAGGGACGGCTGAAGCTTTCTTT.

The chain carries TRBV27 and TRBJ1-2; D perhaps matches TRBD1 (5 bases). Germline loops: CDR1 MNHEY, CDR2 SMNVEV (reference sequence). Trimming stripped 5 bases from V and 0 bases from J, with 7 bases between. The CDR3 is made up of 13 amino acids. This CDR3 is CASSGGANYGYTF. CDR3 DNA sequence: TGTGCCAGCAGTGGAGGGGCTAACTATGGCTACACCTTC.

The chain couples TRBV12-2 to TRBJ1-5. TRBV12-2 is given as a pseudogene. The CDR3 spans 15 residues. CDR3 in amino acids: CASRRTEDSNQPQHF. CDR3 sequence (DNA): TGTGCAAGTCGCCGAACAGAGGATAGCAATCAGCCCCAGCATTTT.

The rearrangement uses TRBV27 and TRBJ1-6; TRBD1 matches at 12 bases. After removal of 3 bases from V and 14 bases from J, the junction contained 11 bases not matched to a gene. The CDR3 covers 16 residues. Looked up from germline, CDR1 is MNHEY and CDR2 is SMNVEV (reference sequence). Here the CDR3 reads CASSFRDRGPGGALHF. CDR3 in DNA: TGTGCCAGCAGTTTTAGGGACAGGGGGCCCGGTGGGGCCCTCCACTTT.

This chain joins TRBV6-1 and TRBJ2-3; D remains unclear. Per germline, CDR1 MNHNS and CDR2 SASEGT. V was pared by 2 bases and J by 0 bases, with 9 bases between. The CDR3 consists of 15 residues. In DNA, the CDR3 is TGTGCCAGCAGTGAATGGCAGGCAAGCACAGATACGCAGTATTTT. Translating gives CASSEWQASTDTQYF.

This clone has a handful of counts. The rearrangement uses TRBV30 and TRBJ2-1; 11 bases match TRBD2. Trimming took 3 bases from V and 4 from J; bases not matched to a gene: 8. The CDR3 extends over 16 amino acids. Per the germline V gene, CDR1 is GTSNPN and CDR2 is SVGIG (reference sequence). CDR3 in DNA: TGTGCCTGGAGACTAGCGGGGGCGAGTCCTTACAATGAGCAGTTCTTC. Encoded protein: CAWRLAGASPYNEQFF.

This chain links TRBV6-6 with TRBJ1-5; D not resolved. Germline V CDR1 and CDR2: MNHNY, SVGAGI (reference sequence). V was shortened by 0 bases and J by 7 bases, with 13 bases between the two germline ends. This CDR3 spans 15 amino acids. The CDR3 coding sequence is TGTGCCAGCAGTTACTCGGGAAGGAGGGAACAGCCCCAGCATTTT. It yields the protein CASSYSGRREQPQHF.

This clone was recorded a few times. This chain uses TRBV5-1 with TRBJ2-5; 10 bases map to TRBD2. The CDR3 loop spans 18 amino acids. The trim removed 5 bases at V and 5 bases at J, leaving 18 bases unmatched. CDR1 SGHRS and CDR2 YFSETQ come from the germline V gene. The CDR3 nucleotides read TGCGCCAGCAGTTCCTGCAGCGGGGGGGCTCTTGGAAGGGAGACCCAGTACTTC. Protein: CASSSCSGGALGRETQYF.

The genes are TRBV5-1 and TRBJ2-7; D possibly matches TRBD1 or TRBD2 (5 bases each). V was shortened by 5 bases and J by 5 bases, with 8 bases between the two germline ends. Germline V gives CDR1 SGHRS, CDR2 YFSETQ. This CDR3 has 11 residues. The CDR3 DNA follows: TGCGCCAGCAGGGGGACCAACGAGCAGTACTTC. Protein product: CASRGTNEQYF.

This rearrangement joins TRBV9 to TRBJ2-7; 10 bases are a match to TRBD1. Germline CDR1 SGDLS, CDR2 YYNGEE. The CDR3 is 14 residues long. J was trimmed by 3 bases and V by 4 bases; bases with no gene match: 4. The CDR3 sequence is CASSKRTGGYEQYF. The CDR3 nucleotides read TGTGCCAGCAGCAAACGGACAGGGGGCTACGAGCAGTACTTC.

A word on this clone: The identical CDR3 is also encoded by other nucleotide sequences in the sample. The rearrangement uses TRBV7-9 and TRBJ1-1, with D uncertain. This CDR3 contains 13 residues. CDR1 is SEHNR, CDR2 FQNEAQ, per germline (reference sequence). V was trimmed by 5 bases and J by 2 bases, leaving 9 bases between them. This CDR3 reads CASSPPGNTEAFF. In nucleotides, the CDR3 is TGTGCCAGCAGCCCGCCAGGAAACACTGAAGCTTTCTTT.

J is TRBJ2-1 and V is TRBV5-8; TRBD2 matches at 11 bases. The CDR3 is 17 residues long. Trimming at V came to 4 bases and at J to 1 base, leaving 7 bases not matched to a gene. The germline V gene has CDR1 SGHTS and CDR2 YDEGEE. The DNA for the CDR3 is TGTGCCAGCAGCGTAATATGGACTAGCGGGTCCTACAATGAGCAGTTCTTC. Translated, it gives CASSVIWTSGSYNEQFF. Full variable domain (missing parts from reference TRBV5-8 and TRBJ2-1): EAGVTQSPTHLIKTRGQQATLRCSPISGHTSVYWYQQALGLGLQFLLWYDEGEERNRGNFPPRFSGRQFPNYSSELNVNALELEDSALYLCASSVIWTSGSYNEQFFGPGTRLTVL.

J is TRBJ1-4 and V is TRBV6-1; D uncertain. V was trimmed by 5 bases and J by 0 bases, leaving 7 bases between them. This CDR3 has 14 residues. From germline, CDR1 is MNHNS and CDR2 SASEGT. The CDR3 region has the DNA TGTGCCAGCAGTCCGGGAGCAACTAATGAAAAACTGTTTTTT. Its protein product is CASSPGATNEKLFF.

The V and J genes are TRBV6-7 and TRBJ2-5; weak D call: TRBD2 (5 bases). TRBV6-7 is noted as an ORF with a role that remains uncertain. The CDR3 sequence is 11 residues long. Trimming shortened V by 7 bases and J by 5 bases, and 8 bases separated the two germline ends. CDR3 protein: CASTRGETQYF. CDR3 DNA: TGTGCCAGCACCAGAGGGGAGACCCAGTACTTC.

The chain uses TRBV2 and TRBJ2-2; TRBD1 is a possible D gene (5 bases). CDR3 length: 14 residues. The V end lost 7 bases, the J end lost 5 bases, and 14 bases lay between the germline ends. Per the germline V gene, CDR1 is SNHLY and CDR2 is FYNNEI. CDR3 sequence: CASIRDSETGELFF. The CDR3 region has the DNA TGTGCCAGCATTCGAGACAGCGAAACCGGGGAGCTGTTTTTT. The variable domain in full, completed from reference TRBV2 and TRBJ2-2, reads EPEVTQTPSHQVTQMGQEVILRCVPISNHLYFYWYRQILGQKVEFLVSFYNNEISEKSEIFDDQFSVERPDGSNFTLKIRSTKLEDSAMYFCASIRDSETGELFFGEGSRLTVL.

Points on this clone: Other DNA sequences within the sample encode an identical CDR3. The chain couples TRBV30 to TRBJ2-5; D not certain. This CDR3 has 11 amino acids. V gave up 2 bases and J gave up 3 bases, with 4 bases separating them. The germline V gene encodes CDR1 GTSNPN and CDR2 SVGIG (reference sequence). The CDR3 DNA reads TGTGCCTGGAGTACTGAAGAGACCCAGTACTTC. Translation: CAWSTEETQYF.

The V and J genes are TRBV2 and TRBJ2-7, with D perhaps matching TRBD1 or TRBD2 (5 bases each). Germline-derived CDR1 and CDR2 are SNHLY and FYNNEI. Trimming pared 1 base from V and 0 bases from J, leaving 10 bases between. The CDR3 length is 15 residues. CDR3 sequence reads: CASSEGAGSSYEQYF. DNA for the CDR3: TGTGCCAGCAGTGAAGGCGCAGGGAGCTCCTACGAGCAGTACTTC.

The chain carries TRBV30 and TRBJ2-1, with 7 bases fitting TRBD2. Germline CDR1 and CDR2: GTSNPN and SVGIG (reference sequence). With 7 bases clipped from V and 4 bases from J, the junction kept 10 bases outside the gene matches. CDR3 length: 14 residues. The DNA of the CDR3 is TGTGCCTTATATCTAGCGGAACATTACAATGAGCAGTTCTTC. Translated, it gives CALYLAEHYNEQFF.

The genes are TRBV7-9 and TRBJ1-1; D is perhaps TRBD1 (6 bases). Germline lookup yields CDR1 SEHNR and CDR2 FQNEAQ (reference sequence). The V end lost 5 bases, the J end lost 1 base, and 14 bases lay between the germline ends. The CDR3 runs 15 residues. The CDR3 region has the DNA TGTGCCAGCAGCGCTCTGGGGGCTAGGAACACTGAAGCTTTCTTT. It translates to CASSALGARNTEAFF.

The gene calls are TRBV5-6 and TRBJ2-7, with 8 positions matching TRBD2. The CDR3 runs to 15 residues. V lost 3 bases, J lost 3 bases, and 8 bases stayed unmatched. The germline V gene encodes CDR1 SGHDT and CDR2 YYEEEE. CDR3 amino acids: CASSSIAGPLYEQYF. The CDR3 nucleotides read TGTGCCAGCAGCTCAATAGCGGGACCCCTCTACGAGCAGTACTTC. Complete variable domain (other parts from reference TRBV5-6 and TRBJ2-7): DAGVTQSPTHLIKTRGQQVTLRCSPKSGHDTVSWYQQALGQGPQFIFQYYEEEERQRGNFPDRFSGHQFPNYSSELNVNALLLGDSALYLCASSSIAGPLYEQYFGPGTRLTVT.

The chain has TRBV13 and TRBJ2-1; 7 bases are a match to TRBD1. The CDR3 runs 15 residues. CDR1 is PRHDT and CDR2 is FYEKMQ in the germline V gene (reference sequence). V was pared by 4 bases and J by 3 bases, with 6 bases of the junction left unmatched. This chain's CDR3 is CASSSDRVGYNEQFF. DNA for the CDR3: TGTGCCAGCAGCTCAGACAGGGTGGGCTACAATGAGCAGTTCTTC.

V gene TRBV5-1 combines with J gene TRBJ2-7; D may match TRBD1 or TRBD2 (5 bases each). From germline, CDR1 is SGHRS and CDR2 YFSETQ. The ends were cut back, 1 base at V and 2 bases at J, with 7 bases in the middle. The CDR3 covers 13 residues. The CDR3 sequence is CASSLRGPYEQYF. The CDR3 region has the DNA TGCGCCAGCAGCTTGCGGGGACCCTACGAGCAGTACTTC.

This clone was counted between two and nine times. The DNA for the CDR3 is TGTGCCAGCTACAGGCGAATTGGCACAGATACGCAGTATTTT. Translation: CASYRRIGTDTQYF. V is TRBV6-1 and J is TRBJ2-3; D may be TRBD1 (5 bases). The CDR3 loop spans 14 amino acids. Per the germline V gene, CDR1 is MNHNS and CDR2 is SASEGT. Trimming took off 8 bases at V and 1 base at J, with 13 bases between the two ends.